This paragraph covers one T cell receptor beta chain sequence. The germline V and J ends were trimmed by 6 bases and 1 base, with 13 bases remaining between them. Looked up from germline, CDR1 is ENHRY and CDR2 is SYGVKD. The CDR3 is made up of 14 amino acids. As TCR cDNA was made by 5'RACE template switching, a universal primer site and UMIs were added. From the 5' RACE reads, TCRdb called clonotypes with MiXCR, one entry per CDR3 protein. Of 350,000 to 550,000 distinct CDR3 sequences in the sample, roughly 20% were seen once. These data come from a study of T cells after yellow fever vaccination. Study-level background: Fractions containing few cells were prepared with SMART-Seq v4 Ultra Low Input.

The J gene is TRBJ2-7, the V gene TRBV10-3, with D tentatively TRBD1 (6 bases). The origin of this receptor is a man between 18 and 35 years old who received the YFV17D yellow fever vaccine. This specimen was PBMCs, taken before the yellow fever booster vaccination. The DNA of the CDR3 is TGTGCCATCAGCGAGGGGGTCTTATCCTACGAGCAGTACTTC. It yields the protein CAISEGVLSYEQYF.